This T cell receptor (beta chain) emerged from a study of blood T cell repertoires in COVID-19. Study summary: There were acute and convalescent COVID-19 samples, and they came from the United States, Italy and Spain.

In Seattle, patients joined the study during active infection and were tracked longitudinally. The CDR3 length is 16 residues. V lost 0 bases and J lost 4, with 15 bases in between. Germline V lookup: CDR1 LGHDT, CDR2 YNNKEL (reference sequence). Sequencing used immunoSEQ multiplex PCR; TCRdb keeps in-frame clones, though not all of them. The sample lists 300,000 to 350,000 clones, about 90% seen once, with approximately 2.9% in the top ten. This sequence was found in a woman aged 25 to 39 with COVID-19, enrolled during active disease. Specimen: peripheral blood. The chain links TRBV3-1 (or the pseudogene TRBV3-2) to TRBJ1-2; a possible D gene is TRBD1 (5 bases). The CDR3 spells CASSQDSLAGSYGYTF. CDR3 bases: TGTGCCAGCAGCCAAGATTCCCTTGCAGGGTCCTATGGCTACACCTTC.